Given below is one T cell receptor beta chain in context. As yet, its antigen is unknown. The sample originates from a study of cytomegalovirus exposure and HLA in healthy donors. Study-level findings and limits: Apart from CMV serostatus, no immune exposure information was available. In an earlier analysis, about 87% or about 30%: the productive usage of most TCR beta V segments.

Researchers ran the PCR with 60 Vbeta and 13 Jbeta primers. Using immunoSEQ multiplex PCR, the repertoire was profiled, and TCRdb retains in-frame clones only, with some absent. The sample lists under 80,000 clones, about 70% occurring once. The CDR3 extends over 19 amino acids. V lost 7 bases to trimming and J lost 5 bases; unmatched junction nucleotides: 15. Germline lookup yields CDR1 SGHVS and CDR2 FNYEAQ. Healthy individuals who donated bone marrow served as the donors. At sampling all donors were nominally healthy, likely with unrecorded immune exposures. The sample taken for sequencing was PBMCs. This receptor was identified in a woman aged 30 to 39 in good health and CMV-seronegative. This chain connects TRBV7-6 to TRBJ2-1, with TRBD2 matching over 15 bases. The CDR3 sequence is CASTVPGLAGGTLNNEQFF. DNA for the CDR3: TGTGCCAGCACCGTACCGGGACTAGCGGGGGGAACTTTGAACAATGAGCAGTTCTTC.